This T cell receptor (beta chain) comes out of a study of T cells in Graves' hyperthyroidism and ophthalmopathy. Study in general: Blood from the periphery was taken at initial diagnosis, before any treatment.

Researchers amplified the TCR beta CDR3 regions from RNA transcripts. Carried out on the TCR CDR3, a first-round RT-PCR used the HTBI primer set. From the multiplex PCR reads, TCRdb called clonotypes with MiXCR, one entry per CDR3 protein. The data hold about 350,000 distinct CDR3 sequences, with 17% observed a single time. Any patient presenting with uncontrolled infection, other autoimmune disease, pregnancy or lactation was left out. Based on clinical symptoms, serum thyroxine and TRAb, thyroid ultrasound and orbital computed tomography, diagnoses were reached. The study collected blood at first hyperthyroidism diagnosis, before any ophthalmopathy symptoms arose. This clonotype was obtained from a woman aged 25 to 45 with Graves' hyperthyroidism that later progressed to Graves' ophthalmopathy. The sequencing sample was made of blood.

CDR3 bases: TGTGCCAGTAGTACCAGCTGGGGATCCGGGGAGCTGTTTTTT. Its translation is CASSTSWGSGELFF. J is TRBJ2-2 and V is TRBV19; D unclear. V lost 4 bases, J lost 6 bases, and 12 bases lay in between. CDR1 is LNHDA and CDR2 is SQIVND in the germline V gene (reference sequence). The CDR3 loop spans 14 amino acids. Looking up the rest from reference TRBV19 and TRBJ2-2 gives the full variable domain: DGGITQSPKYLFRKEGQNVTLSCEQNLNHDAMYWYRQDPGQGLRLIYYSQIVNDFQKGDIAEGYSVSREKKESFPLTVTSAQKNPTAFYLCASSTSWGSGELFFGEGSRLTVL.